This TCR beta chain emerged from a study of shared clonotypes between healthy human individuals (dated by TCRdb to about 2020). About the full investigation: The cohort included three men and a couple of women between 18 and 49 years of age. For each donor, CD4 naive and CD4 memory were each given three plates, CD8 naive was given two plates, and CD8 memory was given one plate. Leukapheresis yielded between about 0.85 and 9.5 billion PBMCs per donor. Libraries were prepared and TCR repertoires were sequenced by different laboratories using diverse techniques, in order to increase sequencing depth and limit assay-specific biases. Blood TCR repertoires of a handful of healthy adults were deeply sequenced to estimate repertoire size and the extent of clonotype sharing between individuals.

CDR1 SGHRS and CDR2 YFSETQ were looked up in the germline V gene. Relative to germline, V is 1 base shorter and J is 3 bases shorter, with 8 bases between their ends. The CDR3 goes from the cysteine to the phenylalanine over 13 residues. Only CDR3 DNA is held: 39 bases, read in frame from base 1. The donors were healthy, HIV-negative adults who had no recently reported acute infections or vaccinations. Every donor was a Caucasian adult residing in Nashville, Tennessee, USA. Magnetic negative selection was used to enrich CD4+ T cells, after which naive cells were positively selected on CD45RA and the negative fraction became the memory subset. Blood was obtained by leukapheresis, after which PBMCs were separated by Ficoll-Histopaque density gradient centrifugation and cryopreserved in liquid nitrogen vapor phase. Purity and quantity of every magnetically sorted T cell population were checked by analytical flow cytometry. Genomic DNA was isolated from each sorted fraction and quantified by UV absorbance on a Nanodrop 2000c.

TCR CDR3 regions were amplified from genomic DNA by multiplex PCR using the deep immunoSEQ assay. Extracted genomic DNA from each cell subset was distributed evenly across all wells of several immunoSEQ 96-well plates, and each plate was treated as a replicate. Each replicate PCR for sorted subsets received about 210 ng genomic DNA, equal to roughly 29,000 T cell genomes. Purified libraries were measured with a Qubit 3.0 fluorometer, size-checked on a Bioanalyzer 2100, and measured again with the KAPA Library Quantification kit. Every immunoSEQ 96-well plate was sequenced on a dedicated single-read 150-cycle Illumina NextSeq 550 flow cell. Concerning the study's data processing: Because the immunoSEQ output included only junctional sequences and no quality scores, the filtering could not be the same as the filtering used for full-length reads. Sequences were annotated with PyIR, a Python wrapper for IgBLAST v1.9, using IMGT germline references to assign V/J genes and CDR3. Reads with weak V/J assignments (E-value above 1e-6), missing CDR3, stop codons, out-of-frame junctions, or ambiguous translated residues were removed. V3J clonotypes were defined as sequences sharing the same inferred V gene, J gene, and CDR3 amino acid sequence. To compute the percentage overlap between repertoires, the number of shared unique clonotypes was divided by the size of the smaller repertoire. RTK rarefaction, the Chao1 estimator, and Recon v2.1 estimates of unobserved clonotypes were used to assess repertoire richness. Generation probabilities for all TCRbeta clonotypes obtained by the gDNA method from several donors were computed using OLGA. TCRdb stores this immuneACCESS table with in-frame sequences only. Part of the clones is absent; in the studies checked, under half of the shortfall reflects unresolved V genes, and no reason is known for the rest. From that table come the V and J calls and clone size; the DNA was used to work out D and trimming. The sample contains 850,000 to 1,100,000 clones, approximately 75% of them found a single time. 0.89% of the sample rests with the top ten.

This clone was seen more than once but under ten times. The clone's antigen remains unknown. No quality values exist for individual bases; no much larger clone is one base distant. What the authors observed across the whole study: Because the study included only a small number of donors, the genetic and exposure-history diversity represented was limited. Rarefaction of sorted-subset datasets indicated incomplete sequencing despite the large sequencing depth. Naive subsets generally had larger estimated clonotype richness than memory subsets. Clonotypes shared by all four sorted-subset donors showed higher generation probabilities than non-shared clonotypes. Only blood was sampled, and tissue TCR repertoires likely differ from those in blood. Roughly 5.2% of naive CD4, approximately 3.7% of naive CD8, approximately 2% of memory CD4, and about 0.4% of memory CD8 clonotypes were shared across several donors. Based on pairwise subsampling, the degree of clonotype sharing among donors was expected to be affected by sequencing depth.

This receptor was taken from a man aged 18 to 30 in good health. Some clones in this sample may be carry-over from other donors' samples. This sequence uses TRBV5-1 and TRBJ2-7; there is no confident call for the D gene. The material sequenced was memory CD4+ T cells from PBMCs. The sample's cell subset or site label, decoded: CD45RA-negative fraction. The DNA reads TGCGCCAGCAGCTTGTCTAAGGGCTACGAGCAGTACTTC. Translation gives CASSLSKGYEQYF.